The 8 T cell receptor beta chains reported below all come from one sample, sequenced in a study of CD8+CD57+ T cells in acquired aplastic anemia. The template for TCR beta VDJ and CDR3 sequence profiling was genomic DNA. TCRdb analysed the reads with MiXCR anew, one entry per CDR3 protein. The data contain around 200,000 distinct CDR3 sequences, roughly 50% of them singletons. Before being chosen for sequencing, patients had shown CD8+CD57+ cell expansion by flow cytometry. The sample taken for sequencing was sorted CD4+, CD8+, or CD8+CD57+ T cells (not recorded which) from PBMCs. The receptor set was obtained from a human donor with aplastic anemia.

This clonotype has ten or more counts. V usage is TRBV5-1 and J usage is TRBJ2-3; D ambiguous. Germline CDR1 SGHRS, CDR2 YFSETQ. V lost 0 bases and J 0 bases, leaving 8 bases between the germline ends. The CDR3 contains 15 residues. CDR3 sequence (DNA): TGCGCCAGCAGCTTGGATGGCGGTAGCACAGATACGCAGTATTTT. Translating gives CASSLDGGSTDTQYF.

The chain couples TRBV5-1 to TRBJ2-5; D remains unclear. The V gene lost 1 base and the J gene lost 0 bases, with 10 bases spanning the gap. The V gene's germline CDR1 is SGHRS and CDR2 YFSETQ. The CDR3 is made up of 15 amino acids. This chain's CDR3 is CASSLLGTNQETQYF. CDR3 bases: TGCGCCAGCAGCTTGCTCGGCACCAACCAAGAGACCCAGTACTTC.

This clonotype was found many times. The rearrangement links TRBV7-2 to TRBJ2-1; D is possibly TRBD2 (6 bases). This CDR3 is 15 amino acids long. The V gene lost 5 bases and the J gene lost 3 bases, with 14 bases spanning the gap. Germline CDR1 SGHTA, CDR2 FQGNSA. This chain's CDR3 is CASSRKTGVYNEQFF. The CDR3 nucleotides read TGTGCCAGCAGCCGAAAGACGGGAGTCTACAATGAGCAGTTCTTC.

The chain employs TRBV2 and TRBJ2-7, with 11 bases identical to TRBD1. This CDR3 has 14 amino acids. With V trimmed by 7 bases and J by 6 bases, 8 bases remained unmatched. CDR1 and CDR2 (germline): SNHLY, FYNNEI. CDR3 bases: TGTGCCAGCAATGGACAGGGGGCCCTGGGCGAGCAGTACTTC. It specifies CASNGQGALGEQYF.

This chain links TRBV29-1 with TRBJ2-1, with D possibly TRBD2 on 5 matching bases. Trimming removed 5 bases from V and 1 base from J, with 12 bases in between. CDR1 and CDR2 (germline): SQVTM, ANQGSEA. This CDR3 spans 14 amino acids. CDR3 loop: CSVRGSGSYNEQFF. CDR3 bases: TGCAGCGTTCGGGGATCGGGGTCCTACAATGAGCAGTTCTTC.

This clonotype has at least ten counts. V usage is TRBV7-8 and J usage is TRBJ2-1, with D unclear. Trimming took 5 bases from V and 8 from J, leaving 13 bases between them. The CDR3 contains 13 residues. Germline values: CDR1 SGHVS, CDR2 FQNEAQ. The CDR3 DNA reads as TGTGCCAGCAGCCTCACTCCCGGGTATGAGCAGTTCTTC. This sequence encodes CASSLTPGYEQFF.

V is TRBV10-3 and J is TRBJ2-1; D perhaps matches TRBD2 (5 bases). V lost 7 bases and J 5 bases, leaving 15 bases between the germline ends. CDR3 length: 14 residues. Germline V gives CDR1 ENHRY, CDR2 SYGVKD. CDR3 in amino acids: CAINDGIQNNEQFF. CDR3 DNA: TGTGCCATCAATGACGGGATCCAAAACAATGAGCAGTTCTTC.

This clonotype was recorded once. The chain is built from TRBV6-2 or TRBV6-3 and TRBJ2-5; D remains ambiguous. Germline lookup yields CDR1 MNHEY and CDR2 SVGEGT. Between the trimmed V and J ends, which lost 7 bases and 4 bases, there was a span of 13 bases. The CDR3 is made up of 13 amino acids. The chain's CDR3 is CASNTDGRETQYF. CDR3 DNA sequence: TGTGCCAGCAACACCGACGGACGAGAGACCCAGTACTTC.